Listed below are T cell receptor beta chains from one sample, sequenced in a study of PD-L1 blockade in urothelial cancer. The assay was immunoSEQ multiplex PCR, and TCRdb's table has in-frame clones only and misses some. This table has approximately 90,000 clones, approximately 81% appearing once. Sequencing was performed on PBMCs, taken around atezolizumab (anti-PD-L1) treatment. All receptors come from a man in his 60s with urothelial cancer. The CDR3 runs from the conserved cysteine through the conserved F or W. D genes are given only for firm matches. Expanded clones get a size class; other rows say once, few or many, or leave the size out.

.	15	TRBV7-9	.	TRBJ2-7	CASSLFRQGLNEQYF	TGTGCCAGCAGCTTGTTTAGGCAGGGGCTGAACGAGCAGTACTTC
.	14	TRBV2	.	TRBJ1-2	CASRWAPSWDGYTF	TGTGCCAGCAGGTGGGCCCCTTCTTGGGATGGCTACACCTTC
TRBD2	15	TRBV6-1	.	TRBJ2-5	CASSRSGGGQETQYF	TGTGCCAGCAGTAGAAGCGGGGGAGGTCAAGAGACCCAGTACTTC
.	11	TRBV6-1	.	TRBJ1-1	CASSEGPEAFF	TGTGCCAGCAGTGAAGGGCCTGAAGCTTTCTTT
TRBD2	13	TRBV13	.	TRBJ2-7	CATRAGGTYEQYF	TGTGCCACTCGAGCGGGGGGAACCTACGAGCAGTACTTC
TRBD1	16	TRBV6-5	.	TRBJ1-4	CASSYARTGGFEKLFF	TGTGCCAGCAGTTACGCACGGACAGGGGGGTTTGAAAAACTGTTTTTT
.	14	TRBV6-5	.	TRBJ1-1	CASSYTNRDTEAFF	TGTGCCAGCAGTTACACAAACAGGGACACTGAAGCTTTCTTT
.	16	TRBV5-1	.	TRBJ1-1	CASSPGWTGVDTEAFF	TGCGCCAGCAGCCCGGGATGGACCGGAGTCGACACTGAAGCTTTCTTT
.	13	TRBV5-1	.	TRBJ2-7	CASSLRRGYEQYF	TGCGCCAGCAGCTTGCGGCGGGGCTACGAGCAGTACTTC
TRBD1	16	TRBV13	.	TRBJ2-7	CASSLASDRLGYEQYF	TGTGCCAGCAGCTTAGCCTCGGACAGGCTAGGATACGAGCAGTACTTC
.	14	TRBV7-2	.	TRBJ2-7	CASSLGGVSGGRYF	TGTGCCAGCAGCTTAGGGGGGGTGAGCGGCGGGCGGTACTTC
TRBD2	16	TRBV5-1	once	TRBJ2-3	CASSFLLAGGTDTQYF	TGCGCCAGCAGCTTCCTCCTAGCGGGGGGCACAGATACGCAGTATTTT
.	13	TRBV18	.	TRBJ2-3	CASSPYVTNTQYF	TGTGCCAGCTCACCATACGTCACAAATACGCAGTATTTT
TRBD1	15	TRBV9	.	TRBJ2-1	CASSVARTGNNEQFF	TGTGCCAGCAGCGTAGCTAGGACAGGGAACAATGAGCAGTTCTTC
.	12	TRBV9	.	TRBJ1-2	CASMSSGYGYTF	TGTGCCAGCATGTCGTCGGGCTATGGCTACACCTTC
.	14	TRBV4-1	once	TRBJ1-1	CASSHRTGNTEAFF	TGCGCCAGCAGCCATAGAACAGGGAACACTGAAGCTTTCTTT
.	16	TRBV4-1	.	TRBJ2-1	CASSQVDLITYNEQFF	TGCGCCAGCAGCCAAGTGGACTTAATAACCTACAATGAGCAGTTCTTC
TRBD2	15	TRBV5-4	.	TRBJ2-5	CASSFSGGAQETQYF	TGTGCCAGCAGCTTTAGCGGGGGGGCGCAAGAGACCCAGTACTTC
.	14	TRBV30	.	TRBJ1-2	CAWSPGQALYGYTF	TGTGCCTGGAGCCCGGGACAAGCCCTCTATGGCTACACCTTC
.	11	TRBV7-2	.	TRBJ1-1	CASSIREEAFF	TGTGCCAGCAGCATCAGGGAAGAAGCTTTCTTT
.	13	TRBV7-3	.	TRBJ2-4	CASSLTLGNIQYF	TGTGCCAGCAGCTTAACGCTAGGAAACATTCAGTACTTC
.	12	TRBV7-6	.	TRBJ2-1	CAVGRGYNEQFF	TGTGCCGTCGGGAGAGGTTACAATGAGCAGTTCTTC
.	17	TRBV11-2	.	TRBJ2-1	CASSLDLGGLTYNEQFF	TGTGCCAGCAGCTTAGATCTGGGCGGACTAACCTACAATGAGCAGTTCTTC
TRBD2	19	TRBV6-4	once	TRBJ2-5	CASSDSAWLGTSVEETQYF	TGTGCCAGCAGTGACTCGGCTTGGCTTGGGACTAGCGTTGAAGAGACCCAGTACTTC
.	17	TRBV9	.	TRBJ1-1	CASSGDIGLSGPPEAFF	TGTGCCAGCAGCGGGGATATAGGGTTAAGCGGACCCCCTGAAGCTTTCTTT
TRBD2	15	TRBV7-9	.	TRBJ2-5	CASSPRLAEKETQYF	TGTGCCAGCAGCCCCCGACTAGCGGAGAAAGAGACCCAGTACTTC
.	13	TRBV7-2	few	TRBJ2-7	CASSTTALAEQYF	TGTGCCAGCAGCACTACAGCGCTAGCAGAGCAGTACTTC
.	15	TRBV5-8	.	TRBJ2-7	CASSLDGRGAYEQYF	TGTGCCAGCAGCTTGGATGGCAGGGGAGCCTACGAGCAGTACTTC
.	12	TRBV5-1	.	TRBJ1-2	CASSLAGYGYTF	TGCGCCAGCAGCTTGGCCGGGTATGGCTACACCTTC
TRBD1	14	TRBV6-5	.	TRBJ1-5	CASSGTGRNQPQHF	TGTGCCAGCAGTGGGACAGGGCGCAATCAGCCCCAGCATTTT
TRBD2	16	TRBV9	.	TRBJ2-7	CASSAAGSGTAYEQYF	TGTGCCAGCAGCGCCGCTGGGAGCGGGACCGCTTACGAGCAGTACTTC
TRBD1	14	TRBV2	few	TRBJ2-3	CASRVQGPADTQYF	TGTGCCAGCAGAGTACAGGGGCCTGCAGATACGCAGTATTTT
TRBD1	17	TRBV5-1	.	TRBJ2-5	CASSFWDRATLKETQYF	TGCGCCAGCAGCTTCTGGGACAGGGCAACCTTAAAAGAGACCCAGTACTTC
.	15	TRBV7-6	.	TRBJ1-4	CASSLPAGVGEKLFF	TGTGCCAGCAGCTTACCTGCAGGGGTTGGTGAAAAACTGTTTTTT
TRBD2	16	TRBV5-6	.	TRBJ2-5	CASSIPGLAVQETQYF	TGTGCCAGCAGTATCCCGGGACTAGCGGTCCAAGAGACCCAGTACTTC
TRBD2	15	TRBV28	.	TRBJ2-7	CASRVPAGNNHEQYF	TGTGCCAGCAGAGTCCCAGCGGGAAACAACCACGAGCAGTACTTC
TRBD1	15	TRBV6-6	.	TRBJ1-5	CASSDGTGLGQPQHF	TGTGCCAGCAGTGACGGGACAGGGTTAGGTCAGCCCCAGCATTTT
.	13	TRBV5-1	once	TRBJ1-4	CASSPLYGGKLFF	TGCGCCAGCAGTCCTCTCTACGGAGGAAAACTGTTTTTT
.	14	TRBV30	.	TRBJ1-1	CAWTSLGANTEAFF	TGTGCCTGGACCAGTCTGGGAGCCAACACTGAAGCTTTCTTT
TRBD2	12	TRBV28	.	TRBJ2-3	CASSRTSWGQYF	TGTGCCAGCAGTCGGACTAGTTGGGGGCAGTATTTT
.	14	TRBV2	.	TRBJ1-1	CASSEVPSGTEAFF	TGTGCCAGCAGTGAAGTTCCCTCGGGGACTGAAGCTTTCTTT